This TCR beta chain was identified in a study of blood T cell repertoires in COVID-19. Study-wide context: From T cells, B-cell-depleted T cells, or PBMCs came the material, which was cDNA or gDNA.

Germline loops: CDR1 SGDLS, CDR2 YYNGEE. Trimming shortened V by 4 bases and J by 1 base, and 11 bases separated the two germline ends. The CDR3 totals 14 residues. Per the study methods: From reference gene primer amplification, estimates of nucleated cell counts were derived. TCRdb keeps only in-frame clones here, not all; method: immunoSEQ multiplex PCR. The V and J calls and clone size come from that table; D and trimming were worked out from the DNA. The sample contains about 150,000 clones, under 90% of which appear only once. The chain joins TRBV9 to TRBJ1-1, with a possible D match to TRBD1 (5 bases). This sequence was found in a man between 60 and 70 years old with acute or convalescent COVID-19. Sequencing input: peripheral blood. The CDR3 coding sequence is TGTGCCAGCAGCCCCTACACAGGGAACACTGAAGCTTTCTTT. Amino acid sequence: CASSPYTGNTEAFF.